This T cell receptor beta chain was sequenced for a study of human T cells and chemical hapten exposure. Study summary: Doses of diphenylcyclopropenone went to the patients' scalps weekly throughout the roughly 24-week study.

V gave up 2 bases and J gave up 0 bases, with 11 bases separating them. Looked up from germline, CDR1 is SGHDN and CDR2 is FVKESK. The CDR3 totals 16 residues. Broader study findings: There was alopecia in the donors, so their immune response may differ from that of healthy people. Controls formed significantly fewer large CDR3 similarity clusters than expanded TCRs did.

Individual cDNA molecules (in the library) carried attached unique molecular identifiers. TCRdb used MiXCR to reprocess the RACE reads, holding one entry per CDR3 protein. In the table there are about 270,000 distinct CDR3 sequences, roughly 8% of which are singletons. Time point of the sample: pre-sensitization, week 0. Treatment indicated: therapeutic diphenylcyclopropenone sensitization with weekly scalp DPC. As regards this clonotype: Its antigen remains unknown.

J is TRBJ1-3 and V is TRBV14, with D perhaps matching TRBD1 (5 bases). This specimen consisted of whole blood, obtained in connection with sensitization to the hapten diphenylcyclopropenone (DPC). The clonotype comes from a man between 18 and 29 years old with alopecia areata. Some clones in this sample may be carry-over from other donors' samples. CDR3 residues: CASSQLYGHSGNTIYF. The CDR3, as DNA: TGTGCCAGCAGCCAACTCTACGGACACTCTGGAAACACCATATATTTT.